This T cell receptor beta chain is drawn from a study of CD8 T cells in Susac syndrome. About this clonotype: What it binds is not known.

Study observations and caveats: Peak Susac CD8+ clonal expansion occurred in TEMRA cells and active patients.

Random-hexamer reverse transcription was applied to about 0.5 to 1 ug RNA. Across 54 Vbeta and 13 Jbeta, immunoSEQ multiplex PCR amplified TCR beta CDR3. Each CDR3 protein gets one entry after TCRdb re-called the immunoSEQ multiplex PCR reads with MiXCR. The sample includes some 130,000 distinct CDR3 sequences, 85% to 95% of them seen just once. V lost 0 bases, J lost 0 bases, and 4 bases stayed unmatched. The CDR3 totals 17 residues. The germline V gene encodes CDR1 SGHAT and CDR2 FQDESV (reference sequence). Specimen: CD8+ T cells from PBMCs. V is TRBV11-1 and J is TRBJ2-3; 9 bases are a match to TRBD2. The origin of this receptor is a human donor with Susac syndrome. As DNA, the CDR3 is TGTGCCAGCAGCTTAGCGCGCGGGACTAGCAGCACAGATACGCAGTATTTT. Amino acid sequence: CASSLARGTSSTDTQYF.